This T cell receptor (beta chain) is drawn from a study of cytomegalovirus exposure and HLA in healthy donors. Study information: Earlier, some 180 million T cells were analyzed, and 95 million to 140 million unique TCR beta sequences were found among them.

60 Vbeta and 13 Jbeta primers were used in PCR. Assay used: immunoSEQ multiplex PCR; TCRdb lists only in-frame clones, some missing. The sample has 150,000 or so clones; roughly 85% are singletons. In regard to this clone: What it binds is unknown.

General study results and limits: An analysis done earlier found most TCR beta V segments productive about 90% or about 30% of the time. In a later analysis, fewer than 20,000 TCR beta sequences were associated with HLA alleles at 0.05 false discovery rate.

Sequencing used PBMCs. This TCR derives from a woman aged 45-60 years in good health and CMV-seropositive.

The CDR3 region is CASSTTATNEKLFF. CDR3 nucleotides: TGTGCCAGCTCAACGACAGCAACTAATGAAAAACTGTTTTTT. This sequence joins TRBV18 and TRBJ1-4, with D perhaps matching TRBD1 (5 bases). V was pared by 5 bases and J by 0 bases, with 7 bases between. Germline CDR1 reads KGHSH; CDR2 reads LQKENI. There are 14 residues in the CDR3.